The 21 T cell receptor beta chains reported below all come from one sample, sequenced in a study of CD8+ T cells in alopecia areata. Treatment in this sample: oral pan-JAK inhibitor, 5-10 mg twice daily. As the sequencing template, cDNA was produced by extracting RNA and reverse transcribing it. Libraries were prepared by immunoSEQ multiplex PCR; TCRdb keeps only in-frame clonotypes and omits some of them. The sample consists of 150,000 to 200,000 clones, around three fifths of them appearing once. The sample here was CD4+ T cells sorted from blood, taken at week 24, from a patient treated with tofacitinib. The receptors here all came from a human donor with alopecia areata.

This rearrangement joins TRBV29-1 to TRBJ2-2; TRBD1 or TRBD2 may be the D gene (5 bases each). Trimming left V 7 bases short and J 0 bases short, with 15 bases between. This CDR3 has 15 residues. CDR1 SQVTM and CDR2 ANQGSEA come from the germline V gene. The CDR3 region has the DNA TGCAGCGCCTCGGGACCGAGCGCGAACACCGGGGAGCTGTTTTTT. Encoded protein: CSASGPSANTGELFF.

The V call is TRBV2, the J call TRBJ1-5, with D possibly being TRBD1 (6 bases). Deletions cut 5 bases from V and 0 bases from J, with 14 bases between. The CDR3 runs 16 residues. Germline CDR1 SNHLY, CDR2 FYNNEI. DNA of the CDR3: TGTGCCAGCAGTCCCCGGACAGCCCCTAGCAATCAGCCCCAGCATTTT. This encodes CASSPRTAPSNQPQHF.

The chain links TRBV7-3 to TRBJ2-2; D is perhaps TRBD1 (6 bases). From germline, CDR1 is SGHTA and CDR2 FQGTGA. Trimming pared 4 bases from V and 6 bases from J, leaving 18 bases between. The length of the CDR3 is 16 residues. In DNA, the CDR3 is TGTGCCAGCAGCTCGTTGAAACAGGGTCCCGCCGGGGAGCTGTTTTTT. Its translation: CASSSLKQGPAGELFF.

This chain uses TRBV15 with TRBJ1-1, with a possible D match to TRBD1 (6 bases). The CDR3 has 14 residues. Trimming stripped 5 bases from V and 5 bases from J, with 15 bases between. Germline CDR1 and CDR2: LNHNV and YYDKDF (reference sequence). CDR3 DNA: TGTGCCACCAGCTCCCTTGGAAGGGGGACTGAAGCTTTCTTT. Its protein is CATSSLGRGTEAFF.

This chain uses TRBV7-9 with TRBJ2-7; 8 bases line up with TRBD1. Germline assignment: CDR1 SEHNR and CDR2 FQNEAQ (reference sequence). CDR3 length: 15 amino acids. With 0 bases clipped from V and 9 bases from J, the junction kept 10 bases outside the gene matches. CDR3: CASSLASQGAWGQYF. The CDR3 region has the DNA TGTGCCAGCAGCTTAGCGTCTCAGGGGGCGTGGGGGCAGTACTTC. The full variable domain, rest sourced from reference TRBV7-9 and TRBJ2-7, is DTGVSQNPRHKITKRGQNVTFRCDPISEHNRLYWYRQTLGQGPEFLTYFQNEAQLEKSRLLSDRFSAERPKGSFSTLEIQRTEQGDSAMYLCASSLASQGAWGQYFGPGTRLTVT.

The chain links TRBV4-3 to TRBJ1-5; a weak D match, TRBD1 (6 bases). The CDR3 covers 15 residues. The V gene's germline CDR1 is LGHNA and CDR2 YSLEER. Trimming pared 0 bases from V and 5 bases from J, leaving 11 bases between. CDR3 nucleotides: TGCGCCAGCAGCCAAGAATTGTCAGGGGATCAGCCCCAGCATTTT. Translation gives CASSQELSGDQPQHF.

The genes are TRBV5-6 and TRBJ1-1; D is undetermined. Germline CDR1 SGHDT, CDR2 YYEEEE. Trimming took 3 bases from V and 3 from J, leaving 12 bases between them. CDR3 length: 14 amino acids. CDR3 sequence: CASSWSGEDTEAFF. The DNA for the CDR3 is TGTGCCAGCAGCTGGAGTGGGGAGGACACTGAAGCTTTCTTT.

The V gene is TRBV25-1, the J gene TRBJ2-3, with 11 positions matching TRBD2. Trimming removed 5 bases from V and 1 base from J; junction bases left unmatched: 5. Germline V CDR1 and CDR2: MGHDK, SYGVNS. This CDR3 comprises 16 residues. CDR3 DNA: TGTGCCAGCAGTCCCGGGACTAGCGGCCGCACAGATACGCAGTATTTT. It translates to CASSPGTSGRTDTQYF.

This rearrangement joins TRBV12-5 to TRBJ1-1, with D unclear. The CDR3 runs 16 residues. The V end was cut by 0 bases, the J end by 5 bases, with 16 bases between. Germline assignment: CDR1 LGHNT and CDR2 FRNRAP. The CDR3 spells CASGLVPGEQSTEAFF. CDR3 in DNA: TGTGCTAGTGGTTTGGTACCCGGAGAGCAAAGTACTGAAGCTTTCTTT.

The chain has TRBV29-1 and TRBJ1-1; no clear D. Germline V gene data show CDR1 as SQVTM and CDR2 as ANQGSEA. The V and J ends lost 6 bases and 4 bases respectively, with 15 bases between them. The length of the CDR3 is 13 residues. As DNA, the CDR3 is TGCAGCGTCTCCCCTCCCGGAGGCACTGAAGCTTTCTTT. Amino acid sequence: CSVSPPGGTEAFF.

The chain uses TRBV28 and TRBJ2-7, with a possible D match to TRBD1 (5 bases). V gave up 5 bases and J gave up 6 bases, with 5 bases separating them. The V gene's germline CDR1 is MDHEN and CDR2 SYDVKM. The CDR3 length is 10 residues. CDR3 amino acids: CASSRGEQYF. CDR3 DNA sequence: TGTGCCAGCAGTAGGGGCGAGCAGTACTTC. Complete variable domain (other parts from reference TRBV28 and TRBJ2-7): DVKVTQSSRYLVKRTGEKVFLECVQDMDHENMFWYRQDPGLGLRLIYFSYDVKMKEKGDIPEGYSVSREKKERFSLILESASTNQTSMYLCASSRGEQYFGPGTRLTVT.

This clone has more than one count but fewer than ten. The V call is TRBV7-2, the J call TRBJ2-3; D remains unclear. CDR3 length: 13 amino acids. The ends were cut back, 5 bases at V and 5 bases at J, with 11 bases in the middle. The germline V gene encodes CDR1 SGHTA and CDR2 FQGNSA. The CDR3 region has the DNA TGTGCCAGCAGCCCTGGGGAAAAAGATACGCAGTATTTT. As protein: CASSPGEKDTQYF.

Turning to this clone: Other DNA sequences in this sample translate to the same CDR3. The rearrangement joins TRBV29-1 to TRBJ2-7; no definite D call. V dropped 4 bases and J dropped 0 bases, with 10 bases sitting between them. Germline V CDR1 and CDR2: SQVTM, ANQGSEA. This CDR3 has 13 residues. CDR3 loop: CSVAGRSSYEQYF. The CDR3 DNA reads TGCAGCGTTGCAGGACGGAGCTCCTACGAGCAGTACTTC.

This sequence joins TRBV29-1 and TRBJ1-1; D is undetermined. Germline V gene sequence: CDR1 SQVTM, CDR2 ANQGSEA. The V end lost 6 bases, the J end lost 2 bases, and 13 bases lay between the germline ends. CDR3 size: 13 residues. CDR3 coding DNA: TGCAGCGTCCAACCGGCCGATAACACTGAAGCTTTCTTT. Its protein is CSVQPADNTEAFF. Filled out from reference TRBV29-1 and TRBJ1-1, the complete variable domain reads SAVISQKPSRDICQRGTSLTIQCQVDSQVTMMFWYRQQPGQSLTLIATANQGSEATYESGFVIDKFPISRPNLTFSTLTVSNMSPEDSSIYLCSVQPADNTEAFFGQGTRLTVV.

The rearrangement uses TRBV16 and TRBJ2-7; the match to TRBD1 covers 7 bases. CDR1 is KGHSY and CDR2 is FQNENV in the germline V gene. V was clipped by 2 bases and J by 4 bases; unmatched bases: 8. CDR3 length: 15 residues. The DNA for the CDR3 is TGTGCCAGCAGCCAACAGGGGGAAAGGAGGTACGAGCAGTACTTC. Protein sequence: CASSQQGERRYEQYF.

In DNA form, the CDR3 reads TGTGCCATCATCTCGGACGAAGGTCTTCTGGGGGCCAACGTCCTGACTTTC. It translates to CAIISDEGLLGANVLTF. The V call is TRBV10-3, the J call TRBJ2-6; no clear D gene. V dropped 7 bases and J dropped 4 bases, with 20 bases sitting between them. Germline V gives CDR1 ENHRY, CDR2 SYGVKD. CDR3 length equals 17 residues.

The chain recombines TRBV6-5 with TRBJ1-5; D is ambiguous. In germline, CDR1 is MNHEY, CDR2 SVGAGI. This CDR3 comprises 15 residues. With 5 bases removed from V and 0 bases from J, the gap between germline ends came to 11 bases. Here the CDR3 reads CASSISGYSNQPQHF. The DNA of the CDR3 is TGTGCCAGCAGTATTTCGGGATATAGCAATCAGCCCCAGCATTTT.

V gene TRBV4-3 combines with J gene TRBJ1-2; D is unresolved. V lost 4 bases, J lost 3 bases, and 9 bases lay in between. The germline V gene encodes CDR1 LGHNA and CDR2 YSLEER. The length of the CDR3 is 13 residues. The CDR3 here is CASSPEADYGYTF. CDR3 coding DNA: TGCGCCAGCAGCCCAGAGGCCGACTATGGCTACACCTTC.

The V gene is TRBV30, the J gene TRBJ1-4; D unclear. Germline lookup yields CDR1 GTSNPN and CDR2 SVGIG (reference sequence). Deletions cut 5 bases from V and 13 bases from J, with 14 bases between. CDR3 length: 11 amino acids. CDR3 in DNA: TGTGCCTGGGAAAAGGCGTCGATACTGTTTTTT. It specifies CAWEKASILFF.

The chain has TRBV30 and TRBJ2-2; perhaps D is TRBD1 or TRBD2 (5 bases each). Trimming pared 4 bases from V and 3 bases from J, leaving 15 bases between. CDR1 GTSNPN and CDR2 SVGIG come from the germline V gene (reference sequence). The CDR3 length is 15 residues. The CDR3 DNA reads TGTGCCTGGAAACCGAGGGGTAGGGACACCGGGGAGCTGTTTTTT. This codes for CAWKPRGRDTGELFF.

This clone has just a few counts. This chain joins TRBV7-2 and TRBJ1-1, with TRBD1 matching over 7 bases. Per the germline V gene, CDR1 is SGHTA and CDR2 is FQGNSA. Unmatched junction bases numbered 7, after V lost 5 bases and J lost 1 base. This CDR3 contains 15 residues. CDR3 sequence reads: CASSPRTGQNTEAFF. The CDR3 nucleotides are TGTGCCAGCAGCCCGAGGACAGGACAGAACACTGAAGCTTTCTTT.